This T cell receptor (beta chain) was sequenced in a study of beta chain features in type 1 diabetes. Overall study context: The study found patients and healthy donors alike in age, gender and cell yields. Approximately 100 million sorted cells were examined across all samples.

Worth noting for this clone: Its cognate antigen is unknown.

Overall study findings and caveats: It was among patients, rather than healthy donors, that naive, central memory and Treg TCRB repertoires appeared more similar. When VDJ junctions were examined, type 1 diabetes patients showed fewer insertions and more deletions.

The investigators reverse transcribed all of the isolated RNA, so they sequenced expressed TCRB transcripts. Here immunoSEQ multiplex PCR was the method, and the copy in TCRdb shows in-frame clones only, minus some. The sample consists of under 350,000 clones, approximately 8.1% of them appearing once. The origin of this receptor is a woman under 30 in good health. Sequencing was done on a sample of central memory CD4+ T cells from blood.

The CDR3 region has the DNA TGTGCCAGCAGCTTACGGACAGTGTACTCTGAAGCTTTCTTT. Amino acid sequence: CASSLRTVYSEAFF. The chain links TRBV5-6 to TRBJ1-1; TRBD1 might be the D (6 bases). The CDR3 has 14 amino acids. V dropped 2 bases and J dropped 6 bases, with 14 bases sitting between them. CDR1 and CDR2 (germline): SGHDT, YYEEEE.